These 27 T cell receptor beta chains were all obtained from the same sample, sequenced in a study of blood T cell repertoires in COVID-19. The table came from immunoSEQ multiplex PCR; TCRdb's copy has only in-frame clones and leaves some out. The repertoire holds around 200,000 clones, with 80% to 90% as singletons. The sample comprised peripheral blood. All receptors derive from a man aged 40-55 years with active or convalescent COVID-19.

This clone was observed a handful of times. The chain is built from TRBV30 and TRBJ1-1; 8 positions match TRBD1. In germline, CDR1 is GTSNPN, CDR2 SVGIG (reference sequence). Germline trimming cut 3 bases from V and 5 bases from J; bases unmatched to any gene: 2. The CDR3 contains 12 residues. The CDR3 loop is CAWRTGATEAFF. In DNA form, the CDR3 reads TGTGCCTGGAGGACAGGGGCGACTGAAGCTTTCTTT. The variable domain in full, with the rest retrieved from reference TRBV30 and TRBJ1-1, is SQTIHQWPATLVQPVGSPLSLECTVEGTSNPNLYWYRQAAGRGLQLLFYSVGIGQISSEVPQNLSASRPQDRQFILSSKKLLLSDSGFYLCAWRTGATEAFFGQGTRLTVV.

The rearrangement links TRBV27 to TRBJ1-2; 12 bases are a match to TRBD1. The CDR3 contains 15 residues. CDR1 is MNHEY and CDR2 is SMNVEV in the germline V gene (reference sequence). With 4 bases clipped from V and 7 bases from J, the junction kept 7 bases outside the gene matches. CDR3 region: CASSSGTGGWSGYTF. As DNA, the CDR3 is TGTGCCAGCAGTTCTGGGACAGGGGGCTGGAGTGGCTACACCTTC.

The genes are TRBV19 and TRBJ2-5; 8 bases match TRBD1. With 4 bases clipped from V and 4 bases from J, the junction kept 5 bases outside the gene matches. This CDR3 region has 14 residues. The V gene's germline CDR1 is LNHDA and CDR2 SQIVND (reference sequence). This chain's CDR3 is CASSRTGTRETQYF. The CDR3 nucleotides are TGTGCCAGTAGTAGGACAGGGACGAGAGAGACCCAGTACTTC.

The rearrangement links TRBV7-6 to TRBJ1-1; 8 positions match TRBD1. The germline V gene encodes CDR1 SGHVS and CDR2 FNYEAQ. V was pared by 4 bases and J by 7 bases, with 11 bases of the junction left unmatched. The CDR3 extends over 15 amino acids. The CDR3: CASSSAGQGTFEAFF. For the CDR3, the DNA is TGTGCCAGCAGCTCGGCCGGACAGGGTACCTTTGAAGCTTTCTTT.

This clone has only one observation. The V call is TRBV6-1, the J call TRBJ2-5; D is possibly TRBD2 (5 bases). Trimming removed 2 bases at V and 5 bases at J, with 15 bases between. Germline V gene sequence: CDR1 MNHNS, CDR2 SASEGT. This CDR3 region has 15 residues. This CDR3 reads CASSEPGVRRETQYF. CDR3 sequence (DNA): TGTGCCAGCAGTGAACCCGGGGTTCGACGGGAGACCCAGTACTTC.

The CDR3 loop reads CASSQEKLTGGLGYTF. The CDR3 bases are TGTGCCAGCAGCCAAGAAAAATTAACAGGGGGCCTGGGCTACACCTTC. The rearrangement uses TRBV4-2 and TRBJ1-2; 9 bases line up with TRBD1. The germline V gene encodes CDR1 LGHNA and CDR2 YNFKEQ. Trimming removed 0 bases from V and 8 bases from J; junction bases left unmatched: 10. The CDR3 has 16 residues.

J is TRBJ1-2 and V is TRBV2, with 7 bases lining up with TRBD1. The junction had 5 bases not matched to a gene; V was cut back by 8 bases and J by 5 bases. The CDR3 extends over 12 amino acids. The germline V gene encodes CDR1 SNHLY and CDR2 FYNNEI. The CDR3 region is CASGTDIYGYTF. Here the CDR3 DNA reads TGTGCCAGCGGGACAGACATATATGGCTACACCTTC.

This chain links TRBV6-5 with TRBJ2-7; D may be TRBD2 (6 bases). The CDR3 has 15 amino acids. Germline lookup yields CDR1 MNHEY and CDR2 SVGAGI. V lost 6 bases and J 1 base, leaving 16 bases between the germline ends. DNA for the CDR3: TGTGCCAGCAGCCCATCCTGGCGGGATTCCTACGAGCAGTACTTC. It yields the protein CASSPSWRDSYEQYF.

In DNA form, the CDR3 reads TGTGCCAGCAGCTTGGGACAGGGAAACACCATATATTTT. Protein sequence: CASSLGQGNTIYF. This chain links TRBV5-6 with TRBJ1-3, with D perhaps TRBD1 (5 bases). Per the germline V gene, CDR1 is SGHDT and CDR2 is YYEEEE. Trimming removed 0 bases from V and 4 bases from J, with 5 bases in between. The CDR3 runs 13 residues. Combining the CDR3 with reference TRBV5-6 and TRBJ1-3 gives the whole variable domain DAGVTQSPTHLIKTRGQQVTLRCSPKSGHDTVSWYQQALGQGPQFIFQYYEEEERQRGNFPDRFSGHQFPNYSSELNVNALLLGDSALYLCASSLGQGNTIYFGEGSWLTVV.

The rearrangement joins TRBV6-1 to TRBJ1-5; no definite D call. The CDR3 loop spans 17 amino acids. The V gene lost 2 bases and the J gene lost 1 base, with 15 bases spanning the gap. Germline values: CDR1 MNHNS, CDR2 SASEGT. The DNA of the CDR3 is TGTGCCAGCAGTGAACAAAGGAGAGGAACGAGCAATCAGCCCCAGCATTTT. It encodes CASSEQRRGTSNQPQHF.

The chain carries TRBV28 and TRBJ1-1; tentatively, D is TRBD1 (6 bases). Germline values: CDR1 MDHEN, CDR2 SYDVKM. This CDR3 is built from 13 residues. Trimming cost V 9 bases and J 1 base, with 12 bases left between them. The CDR3: CASYGQPNTEAFF. The CDR3 DNA reads as TGTGCCAGTTACGGACAGCCGAACACTGAAGCTTTCTTT. Together with reference TRBV28 and TRBJ1-1, the CDR3 gives the full variable domain: DVKVTQSSRYLVKRTGEKVFLECVQDMDHENMFWYRQDPGLGLRLIYFSYDVKMKEKGDIPEGYSVSREKKERFSLILESASTNQTSMYLCASYGQPNTEAFFGQGTRLTVV.

This clone has a single count. V gene TRBV3-1 (or the pseudogene TRBV3-2) combines with J gene TRBJ2-1, with TRBD2 matching 10 bases. CDR1 and CDR2 from the germline V gene are LGHDT and YNNKEL (reference sequence). After removal of 3 bases from V and 12 bases from J, the junction contained 14 bases not matched to a gene. This CDR3 is 16 amino acids long. In nucleotides, the CDR3 is TGTGCCAGCAGCCAGGCCTCTAGCGGGGGCCCCTGGGGGCAGTTCTTC. It yields the protein CASSQASSGGPWGQFF.

The chain links TRBV5-1 to TRBJ2-7; 9 nucleotides agree with TRBD1. Germline CDR1 and CDR2: SGHRS and YFSETQ. Trimming removed 3 bases from V and 5 bases from J; junction bases left unmatched: 9. The CDR3 spans 15 residues. CDR3 sequence: CASSSWEGQGNEQYF. The CDR3 region has the DNA TGCGCCAGCAGCTCGTGGGAAGGACAGGGGAACGAGCAGTACTTC.

V and J are TRBV5-6 and TRBJ1-1; D is unclear. CDR1 and CDR2 (germline): SGHDT, YYEEEE. The CDR3 consists of 12 residues. The V end lost 3 bases, the J end lost 2 bases, and 5 bases lay between the germline ends. In DNA form, the CDR3 reads TGTGCCAGCAGCTCCATTAACACTGAAGCTTTCTTT. Translating gives CASSSINTEAFF. Complete variable domain (other parts from reference TRBV5-6 and TRBJ1-1): DAGVTQSPTHLIKTRGQQVTLRCSPKSGHDTVSWYQQALGQGPQFIFQYYEEEERQRGNFPDRFSGHQFPNYSSELNVNALLLGDSALYLCASSSINTEAFFGQGTRLTVV.

This chain joins TRBV9 and TRBJ1-2, with TRBD1 matching over 8 bases. The CDR3 loop spans 16 amino acids. Germline V gives CDR1 SGDLS, CDR2 YYNGEE. V lost 3 bases, J lost 2 bases, and 9 bases stayed unmatched. CDR3 residues: CASSAPRQGRNYGYTF. For the CDR3, the DNA is TGTGCCAGCAGCGCCCCTAGACAGGGGAGGAACTATGGCTACACCTTC.

This clone has just a few counts. J is TRBJ2-2 and V is TRBV7-9; 10 bases are a match to TRBD1. The CDR3 sequence is 14 residues long. CDR1 and CDR2 from the germline V gene are SEHNR and FQNEAQ (reference sequence). The J segment lost 7 bases and the V segment lost 4 bases, leaving 3 bases of the junction unmatched. CDR3 amino acids: CASSSGTGDGELFF. The CDR3 bases are TGTGCCAGCAGCTCCGGGACAGGGGACGGGGAGCTGTTTTTT.

As DNA, the CDR3 is TGTGCCAGCAGCTTAACCGGCGGGGGCTACGAGCAGTACTTC. Protein: CASSLTGGGYEQYF. V gene TRBV7-3 combines with J gene TRBJ2-7; 7 nucleotides line up with TRBD2. The CDR3 is 14 residues long. CDR1 is SGHTA, CDR2 FQGTGA, per germline. With 0 bases clipped from V and 3 bases from J, the junction kept 2 bases outside the gene matches.

V is TRBV28 and J is TRBJ1-4; unclear D gene. This CDR3 comprises 15 residues. The V gene lost 3 bases and the J gene lost 6 bases, with 14 bases spanning the gap. Germline V gene sequence: CDR1 MDHEN, CDR2 SYDVKM. The CDR3 reads CASSLNWGGDEKLFF. CDR3 coding DNA: TGTGCCAGCAGTTTGAATTGGGGAGGAGATGAAAAACTGTTTTTT.

The rearrangement joins TRBV6-2 or TRBV6-3 to TRBJ2-2, with a possible D match to TRBD1 (5 bases). Trimming left V 2 bases short and J 5 bases short, with 18 bases between. Germline V CDR1 and CDR2: MNHEY, SVGEGT. The CDR3 is 17 amino acids. CDR3: CASSYAPGALGTGELFF. CDR3 nucleotide sequence: TGTGCCAGCAGTTACGCCCCTGGGGCTTTGGGGACCGGGGAGCTGTTTTTT.

The chain carries TRBV18 and TRBJ1-4, with D perhaps matching TRBD1 (5 bases). Germline CDR1 is KGHSH and CDR2 is LQKENI. Trimming took off 1 base at V and 1 base at J, with 13 bases between the two ends. CDR3 size: 17 residues. The CDR3 coding sequence is TGTGCCAGCTCACCACGGGAGGGGTTTGGAACTAATGAAAAACTGTTTTTT. Its translation: CASSPREGFGTNEKLFF.

The chain is built from TRBV11-2 and TRBJ1-1, with TRBD1 as a possible D gene (5 bases). The germline V gene encodes CDR1 SGHAT and CDR2 FQNNGV. Trimming cost V 2 bases and J 0 bases, with 7 bases left between them. The CDR3 is 14 residues long. CDR3 in DNA: TGTGCCAGCAGCTTAACCAGGGTGAACACTGAAGCTTTCTTT. It encodes CASSLTRVNTEAFF. The whole variable domain, remainder taken from reference TRBV11-2 and TRBJ1-1, is EAGVAQSPRYKIIEKRQSVAFWCNPISGHATLYWYQQILGQGPKLLIQFQNNGVVDDSQLPKDRFSAERLKGVDSTLKIQPAKLEDSAVYLCASSLTRVNTEAFFGQGTRLTVV.

The chain uses TRBV24-1 and TRBJ2-3; D possibly corresponds to TRBD2 (6 bases). V was trimmed by 8 bases and J by 9 bases, leaving 20 bases between them. This CDR3 region has 14 residues. The germline gives CDR1 KGHDR, CDR2 SFDVKD. CDR3: CATTAGPLGTTQYF. CDR3 nucleotides: TGTGCCACCACCGCGGGACCGCTAGGCACCACGCAGTATTTT.

The chain uses TRBV5-4 and TRBJ1-3, with 7 bases matching TRBD1. V gave up 3 bases and J gave up 4 bases; unmatched junction bases: 10. The CDR3 length is 16 residues. CDR1 and CDR2 from the germline V gene are SGHNT and YYREEE (reference sequence). The CDR3 is CASSSNEGAGGNTIYF. Here the CDR3 DNA reads TGTGCCAGCAGCTCCAACGAGGGGGCCGGGGGAAACACCATATATTTT. Full variable domain (rest looked up from reference TRBV5-4 and TRBJ1-3): ETGVTQSPTHLIKTRGQQVTLRCSSQSGHNTVSWYQQALGQGPQFIFQYYREEENGRGNFPPRFSGLQFPNYSSELNVNALELDDSALYLCASSSNEGAGGNTIYFGEGSWLTVV.

The genes are TRBV4-3 and TRBJ2-7; 8 bases line up with TRBD2. The CDR3 has 15 residues. Germline CDR1 and CDR2: LGHNA and YSLEER. J was trimmed by 2 bases and V by 0 bases; bases with no gene match: 3. As DNA, the CDR3 is TGCGCCAGCAGCCAAGATCCGGGGGGGCCCTACGAGCAGTACTTC. Protein product: CASSQDPGGPYEQYF.

In its sample, this clone was seen a few times. V and J are TRBV5-1 and TRBJ2-5; 7 bases align to TRBD2. The germline gives CDR1 SGHRS, CDR2 YFSETQ. The V and J ends lost 4 bases and 1 base, in that order; junction bases with no gene match: 10. The CDR3 has 16 amino acids. CDR3 region: CASSTTIAGSQETQYF. The CDR3 DNA reads as TGCGCCAGCAGCACCACCATAGCGGGTAGCCAAGAGACCCAGTACTTC.

CDR3 protein: CASRKTVAKNIQYF. CDR3 coding DNA: TGTGCCAGCAGGAAGACAGTAGCCAAAAACATTCAGTACTTC. V gene TRBV2 combines with J gene TRBJ2-4, with D maybe TRBD1 (5 bases). Trimming took 6 bases from V and 0 from J, leaving 9 bases between them. Germline CDR1 and CDR2: SNHLY and FYNNEI. This CDR3 has 14 residues.

This chain uses TRBV19 with TRBJ2-7; tentative D call: TRBD1 (6 bases). CDR3 size: 14 residues. Germline V gives CDR1 LNHDA, CDR2 SQIVND (reference sequence). Trimming cost V 3 bases and J 6 bases, with 15 bases left between them. The DNA of the CDR3 is TGTGCCAGTAGTATTAGGCAGGGGATTGGCGAGCAGTACTTC. Amino acids: CASSIRQGIGEQYF. The complete variable domain, with remaining parts taken from reference TRBV19 and TRBJ2-7, reads DGGITQSPKYLFRKEGQNVTLSCEQNLNHDAMYWYRQDPGQGLRLIYYSQIVNDFQKGDIAEGYSVSREKKESFPLTVTSAQKNPTAFYLCASSIRQGIGEQYFGPGTRLTVT.